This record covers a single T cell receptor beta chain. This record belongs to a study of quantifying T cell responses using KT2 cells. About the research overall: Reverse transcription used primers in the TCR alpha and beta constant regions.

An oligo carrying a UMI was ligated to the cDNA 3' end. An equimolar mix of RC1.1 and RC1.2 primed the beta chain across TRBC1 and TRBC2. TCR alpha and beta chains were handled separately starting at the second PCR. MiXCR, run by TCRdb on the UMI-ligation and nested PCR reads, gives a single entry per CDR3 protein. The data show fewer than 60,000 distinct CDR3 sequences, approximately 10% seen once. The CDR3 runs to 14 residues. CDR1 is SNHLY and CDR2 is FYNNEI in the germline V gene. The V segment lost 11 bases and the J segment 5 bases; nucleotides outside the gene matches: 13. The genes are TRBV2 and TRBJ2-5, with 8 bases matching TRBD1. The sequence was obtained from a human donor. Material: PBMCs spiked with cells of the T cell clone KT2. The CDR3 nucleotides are TGTGCCTGCCCGGACAGGGATAGTACGGAGACCCAGTACTTC. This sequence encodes CACPDRDSTETQYF.